This T cell receptor (beta chain) is from a study of control samples from healthy donors and cancer patients. Measured with immunoSEQ multiplex PCR; TCRdb has only the in-frame clones, and not every one. The sample shows over 30,000 clones, more than 85% of them seen only once. V was clipped by 3 bases and J by 4 bases; unmatched bases: 7. In germline, CDR1 is SEHNR, CDR2 FQNEAQ (reference sequence). This CDR3 is built from 15 residues. This sequence was found in a woman aged 40 to 49 with lung cancer. The chain is built from TRBV7-9 and TRBJ1-2, with 8 bases aligning to TRBD1. Sequencing was carried out using PBMCs. CDR3 nucleotide sequence: TGTGCCAGCAGCTTGTCCGACAGGGGTTCCTATGGCTACACCTTC. As protein: CASSLSDRGSYGYTF. Full variable domain (remainder filled in from reference TRBV7-9 and TRBJ1-2): DTGVSQNPRHKITKRGQNVTFRCDPISEHNRLYWYRQTLGQGPEFLTYFQNEAQLEKSRLLSDRFSAERPKGSFSTLEIQRTEQGDSAMYLCASSLSDRGSYGYTFGSGTRLTVV.